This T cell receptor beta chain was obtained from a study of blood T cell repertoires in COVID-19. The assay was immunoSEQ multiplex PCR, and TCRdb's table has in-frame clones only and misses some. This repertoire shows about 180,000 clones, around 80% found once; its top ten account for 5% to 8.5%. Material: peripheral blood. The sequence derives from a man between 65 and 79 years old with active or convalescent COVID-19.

The CDR3 bases are TGTGCCAGCAGCGAACCGGGACAGATCTACAATGAGCAGTTCTTC. This sequence encodes CASSEPGQIYNEQFF. The genes are TRBV7-9 and TRBJ2-1, with 7 bases that match TRBD1. CDR1 is SEHNR, CDR2 FQNEAQ, per germline (reference sequence). The CDR3 is made up of 15 amino acids. Germline trimming cut 5 bases from V and 3 bases from J; bases unmatched to any gene: 7. Full variable domain (missing parts from reference TRBV7-9 and TRBJ2-1): DTGVSQNPRHKITKRGQNVTFRCDPISEHNRLYWYRQTLGQGPEFLTYFQNEAQLEKSRLLSDRFSAERPKGSFSTLEIQRTEQGDSAMYLCASSEPGQIYNEQFFGPGTRLTVL.